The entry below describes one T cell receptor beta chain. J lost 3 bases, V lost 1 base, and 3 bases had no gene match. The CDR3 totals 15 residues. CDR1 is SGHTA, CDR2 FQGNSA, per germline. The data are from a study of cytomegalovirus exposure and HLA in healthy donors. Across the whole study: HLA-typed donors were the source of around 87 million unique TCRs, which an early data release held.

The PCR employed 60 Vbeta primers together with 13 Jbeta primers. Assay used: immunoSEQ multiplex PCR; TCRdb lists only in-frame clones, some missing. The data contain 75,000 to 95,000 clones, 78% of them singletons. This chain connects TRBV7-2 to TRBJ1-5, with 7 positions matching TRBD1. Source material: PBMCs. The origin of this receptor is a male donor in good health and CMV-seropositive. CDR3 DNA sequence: TGTGCCAGCAGCTTAGGGGACAGTATCAATCAGCCCCAGCATTTT. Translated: CASSLGDSINQPQHF.